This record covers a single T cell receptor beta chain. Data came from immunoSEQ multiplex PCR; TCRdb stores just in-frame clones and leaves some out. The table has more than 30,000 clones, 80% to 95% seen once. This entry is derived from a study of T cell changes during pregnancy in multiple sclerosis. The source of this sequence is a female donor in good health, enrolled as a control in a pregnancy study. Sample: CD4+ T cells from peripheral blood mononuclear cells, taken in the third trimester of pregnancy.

CDR3 nucleotides: TGTGCCAGCAGCTTGGAACTGGGCGGGAGGGCCGGCACCGGGGAGCTGTTTTTT. Protein: CASSLELGGRAGTGELFF. The rearrangement uses TRBV5-5 and TRBJ2-2, with TRBD2 matching 9 bases. The germline V gene has CDR1 SGHKS and CDR2 YYEKEE (reference sequence). Germline trimming cut 0 bases from V and 4 bases from J; bases unmatched to any gene: 10. The CDR3 covers 18 residues.